The subject of this entry is one TCR beta chain. Its cognate antigen is unknown. The data derive from a study of siplizumab effects on memory and regulatory T cells. Study results and caveats: Siplizumab significantly brought down the alloreactive sequences that trace back to unstimulated CD4+ memory cells. Siplizumab conditions gave an average of approximately 70% Treg-derived mappable alloreactive CD4+ clones, versus about 30% for controls. There appeared to be greater diversity in naive T cells than in memory cells, and naive T cells seemed major contributors to the alloresponse. Roughly 75-95% of proliferating CD4+ or CD8+ clones lacked a naive or memory phenotype that could be assigned.

Profiled with immunoSEQ multiplex PCR; TCRdb holds only in-frame clones, not every one. The table shows about 50,000 clones, with about 94% occurring only once. This TCR was sampled from a human donor in good health. Sequenced: CD8+ T cells sorted from blood.

CDR3 sequence reads: CASSSLAGGEETQYF. The CDR3 bases are TGTGCCAGCAGCTCCCTAGCGGGAGGGGAAGAGACCCAGTACTTC. The chain links TRBV7-6 to TRBJ2-5; 12 bases fit TRBD2. Germline CDR1 and CDR2: SGHVS and FNYEAQ. Unmatched junction bases numbered 3, after V lost 4 bases and J lost 3 bases. The CDR3 spans 15 residues.